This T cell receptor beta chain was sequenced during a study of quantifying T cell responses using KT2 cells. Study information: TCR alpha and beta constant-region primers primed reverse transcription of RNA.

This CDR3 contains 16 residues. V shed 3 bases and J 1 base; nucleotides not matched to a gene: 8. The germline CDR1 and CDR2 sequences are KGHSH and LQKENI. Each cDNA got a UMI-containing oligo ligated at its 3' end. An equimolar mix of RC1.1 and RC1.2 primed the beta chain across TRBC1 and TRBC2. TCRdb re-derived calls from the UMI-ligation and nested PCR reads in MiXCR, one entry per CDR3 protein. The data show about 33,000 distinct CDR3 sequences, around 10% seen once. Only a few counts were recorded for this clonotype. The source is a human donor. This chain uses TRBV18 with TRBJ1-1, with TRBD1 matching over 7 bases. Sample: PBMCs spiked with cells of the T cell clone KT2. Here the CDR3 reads CASSPTGSKRNTEAFF. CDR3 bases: TGTGCCAGCTCACCGACAGGGTCGAAGAGGAACACTGAAGCTTTCTTT.